Detailed here is one T cell receptor beta chain. Antigen unknown. The data were taken from a study of shared clonotypes between healthy human individuals. Findings of the study overall: The study generally estimated greater richness for naive than memory subsets. The generation probabilities recorded for non-shared clonotypes fell below those of clonotypes shared by all four donors.

Several immunoSEQ plates held equal portions of the genomic DNA taken from each subset. The authors' processing: There were no quality scores in the junction-only immunoSEQ sequences, so filtering differed. Data came from immunoSEQ multiplex PCR; TCRdb stores just in-frame clones and leaves some out. V and J calls and clone size are those listed in that table; D and trimming were worked out from the DNA. The sample gives 2 million to 3 million clones, approximately 93% of which show up once; about 0.38% is in the top ten. CDR1 is MNHNS, CDR2 SASEGT, per germline. The CDR3 runs 14 residues. This chain links TRBV6-1 with TRBJ2-7; 10 nucleotides agree with TRBD2. Sequenced material: naive CD4+ T cells from PBMCs. Documented subset: CD45RA+ positively selected. The clonotype was recovered from a man younger than 35 in good health. Some clones in this sample may be carry-over from other donors' samples. This CDR3 is CGTNGGLARYEQYF. The CDR3 bases are TGTGGCACTAATGGGGGACTAGCGCGGTACGAGCAGTACTTC.